These 9 T cell receptor beta chains originate from one sample sequenced in a study of blood T cell repertoires in COVID-19. Only in-frame clones appear in the TCRdb table, and some are missing; sequencing was by immunoSEQ multiplex PCR. The repertoire consists of about 410,000 clones, with over 75% occurring once and the leading ten covering about 1.6%. Sequenced material: peripheral blood. The receptor set was obtained from a woman between 35 and 50 years old with COVID-19, enrolled during active disease.

Turning to this clone: Given a much more abundant clone one base away, this may be a read error. This sample also contains other DNA sequences that code for the same CDR3. This sequence joins TRBV28 and TRBJ1-1; a possible D gene is TRBD1 (5 bases). V was cut by 3 bases and J by 1 base, with 6 bases left in between. This CDR3 contains 13 residues. Per germline, CDR1 MDHEN and CDR2 SYDVKM. The CDR3 here is CASSFQGNTEAFF. CDR3 DNA sequence: TGTGCCAGCAGTTTCCAGGGGAACACTGAAGCTTTCTTT.

This clone was recorded only once. The chain is built from TRBV27 and TRBJ2-2, with 9 bases matching TRBD1. Germline lookup yields CDR1 MNHEY and CDR2 SMNVEV (reference sequence). This CDR3 comprises 18 residues. V dropped 6 bases and J dropped 0; count of bases not matched to a gene: 11. The CDR3 protein is CASRLGTGNYANTGELFF. The CDR3 coding sequence is TGTGCCAGCAGGTTGGGGACAGGGAACTACGCGAACACCGGGGAGCTGTTTTTT.

This chain uses TRBV19 with TRBJ1-2; D unresolved. CDR1 and CDR2 from the germline V gene are LNHDA and SQIVND (reference sequence). V lost 3 bases, J lost 4 bases, and 15 bases lay in between. This CDR3 has 15 amino acids. The CDR3 loop is CASSISGGRFYGYTF. Written as DNA, the CDR3 is TGTGCCAGTAGTATCTCCGGAGGACGGTTCTATGGCTACACCTTC.

This clone was counted a single time. The V call is TRBV28, the J call TRBJ2-2, with TRBD1 as a possible D gene (6 bases). Trimming shortened V by 7 bases and J by 0 bases, and 12 bases separated the two germline ends. The CDR3 sequence is 15 residues long. Germline V gives CDR1 MDHEN, CDR2 SYDVKM. CDR3 in amino acids: CASKADSTNTGELFF. DNA of the CDR3: TGTGCCAGCAAGGCGGACAGTACGAACACCGGGGAGCTGTTTTTT.

This chain links TRBV12-5 with TRBJ1-1; 7 bases are shared with TRBD1. Unmatched junction bases numbered 4, after V lost 5 bases and J lost 4 bases. CDR1 is LGHNT, CDR2 FRNRAP, per germline. CDR3 length: 13 amino acids. CDR3 sequence: CASGIDRATEAFF. Here the CDR3 DNA reads TGTGCTAGTGGTATTGACAGGGCCACTGAAGCTTTCTTT. The whole variable domain, filled in from reference TRBV12-5 and TRBJ1-1, reads DARVTQTPRHKVTEMGQEVTMRCQPILGHNTVFWYRQTMMQGLELLAYFRNRAPLDDSGMPKDRFSAEMPDATLATLKIQPSEPRDSAVYFCASGIDRATEAFFGQGTRLTVV.

The CDR3 DNA is TGCAGTGGACTATTCCAAGAGACCCAGTACTTC. It is translated as CSGLFQETQYF. The chain carries TRBV20-1 and TRBJ2-5, with D tentatively TRBD2 (5 bases). The germline CDR1 and CDR2 sequences are DFQATT and SNEGSKA (reference sequence). V was pared by 7 bases and J by 1 base, with 7 bases between. CDR3 length: 11 residues.

The CDR3 sequence is CASSLRQRGGSMNTEAFF. CDR3 DNA sequence: TGTGCCAGCAGTTTACGCCAGAGGGGGGGTTCCATGAACACTGAAGCTTTCTTT. The chain joins TRBV28 to TRBJ1-1; D might be TRBD1 (6 bases). V was trimmed by 2 bases and J by 0 bases, leaving 19 bases between them. The germline V gene encodes CDR1 MDHEN and CDR2 SYDVKM. This CDR3 has 18 amino acids. Full variable domain (missing parts from reference TRBV28 and TRBJ1-1): DVKVTQSSRYLVKRTGEKVFLECVQDMDHENMFWYRQDPGLGLRLIYFSYDVKMKEKGDIPEGYSVSREKKERFSLILESASTNQTSMYLCASSLRQRGGSMNTEAFFGQGTRLTVV.

V gene TRBV25-1 combines with J gene TRBJ1-2, with TRBD1 matching 7 bases. The CDR3 contains 14 residues. The germline CDR1 and CDR2 sequences are MGHDK and SYGVNS. Unmatched junction bases numbered 10, after V lost 8 bases and J lost 4 bases. Here the CDR3 reads CASCRGSGSYGYTF. DNA of the CDR3: TGTGCCAGCTGCAGGGGGTCAGGTAGCTATGGCTACACCTTC.

This chain uses TRBV11-2 with TRBJ2-7; D is unresolved. Germline V gene lookup returns CDR1 SGHAT and CDR2 FQNNGV. There are 14 residues in the CDR3. V was trimmed by 0 bases and J by 2 bases, leaving 8 bases between them. The CDR3 bases are TGTGCCAGCAGCTTAGATACTCAGGCCTACGAGCAGTACTTC. It codes for CASSLDTQAYEQYF. The full variable domain, its missing parts supplied by reference TRBV11-2 and TRBJ2-7, is EAGVAQSPRYKIIEKRQSVAFWCNPISGHATLYWYQQILGQGPKLLIQFQNNGVVDDSQLPKDRFSAERLKGVDSTLKIQPAKLEDSAVYLCASSLDTQAYEQYFGPGTRLTVT.